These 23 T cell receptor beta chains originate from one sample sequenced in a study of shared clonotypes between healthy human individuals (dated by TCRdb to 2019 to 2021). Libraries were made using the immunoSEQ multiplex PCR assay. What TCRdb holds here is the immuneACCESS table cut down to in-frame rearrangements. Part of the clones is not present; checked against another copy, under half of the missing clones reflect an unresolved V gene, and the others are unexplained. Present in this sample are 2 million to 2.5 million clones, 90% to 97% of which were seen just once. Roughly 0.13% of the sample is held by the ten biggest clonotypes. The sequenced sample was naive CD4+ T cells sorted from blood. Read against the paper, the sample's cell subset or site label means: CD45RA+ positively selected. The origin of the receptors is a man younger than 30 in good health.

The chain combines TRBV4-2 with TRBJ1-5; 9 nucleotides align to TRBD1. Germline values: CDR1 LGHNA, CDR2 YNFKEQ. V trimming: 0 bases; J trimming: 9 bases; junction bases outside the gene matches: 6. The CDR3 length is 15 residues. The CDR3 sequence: CASSQDGDRETPQHF. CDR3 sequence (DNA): TGTGCCAGCAGCCAAGACGGGGACAGGGAGACGCCCCAGCATTTT.

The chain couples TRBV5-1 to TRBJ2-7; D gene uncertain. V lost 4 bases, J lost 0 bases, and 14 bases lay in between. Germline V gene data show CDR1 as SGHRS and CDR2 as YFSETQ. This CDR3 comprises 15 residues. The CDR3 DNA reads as TGCGCCAGCAGCGACGACGGTCGAAGCTCCTACGAGCAGTACTTC. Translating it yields CASSDDGRSSYEQYF.

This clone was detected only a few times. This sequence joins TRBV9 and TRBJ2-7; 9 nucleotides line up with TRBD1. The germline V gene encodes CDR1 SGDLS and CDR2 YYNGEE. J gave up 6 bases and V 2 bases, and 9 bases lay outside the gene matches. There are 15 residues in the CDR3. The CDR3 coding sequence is TGTGCCAGCAGCGTGGAGGGACAGGGAATTGGCGAGCAGTACTTC. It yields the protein CASSVEGQGIGEQYF.

In nucleotides, the CDR3 is TGTGCCATCAGTCGACAGGGGGTAGACATCACCGGGGAGCTGTTTTTT. Residues: CAISRQGVDITGELFF. The J gene is TRBJ2-2, the V gene TRBV10-3, with 9 bases that match TRBD1. Looked up from germline, CDR1 is ENHRY and CDR2 is SYGVKD. V gave up 5 bases and J gave up 4 bases; unmatched junction bases: 8. This CDR3 contains 16 residues.

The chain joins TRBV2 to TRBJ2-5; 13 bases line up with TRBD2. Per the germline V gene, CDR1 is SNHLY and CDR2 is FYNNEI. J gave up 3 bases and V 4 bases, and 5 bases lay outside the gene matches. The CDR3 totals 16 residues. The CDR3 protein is CASSGRLAGGKETQYF. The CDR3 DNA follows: TGTGCCAGCAGTGGCCGACTAGCGGGGGGAAAAGAGACCCAGTACTTC. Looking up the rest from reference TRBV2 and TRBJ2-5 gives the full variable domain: EPEVTQTPSHQVTQMGQEVILRCVPISNHLYFYWYRQILGQKVEFLVSFYNNEISEKSEIFDDQFSVERPDGSNFTLKIRSTKLEDSAMYFCASSGRLAGGKETQYFGPGTRLLVL.

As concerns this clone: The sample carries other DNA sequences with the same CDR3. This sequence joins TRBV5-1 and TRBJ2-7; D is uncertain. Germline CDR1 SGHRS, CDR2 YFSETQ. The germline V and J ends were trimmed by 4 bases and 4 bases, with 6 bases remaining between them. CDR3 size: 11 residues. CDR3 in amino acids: CASSLGYEQYF. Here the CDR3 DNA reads TGCGCCAGCAGCCTCGGTTACGAGCAGTACTTC. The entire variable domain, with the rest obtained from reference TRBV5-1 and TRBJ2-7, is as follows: KAGVTQTPRYLIKTRGQQVTLSCSPISGHRSVSWYQQTPGQGLQFLFEYFSETQRNKGNFPGRFSGRQFSNSRSEMNVSTLELGDSALYLCASSLGYEQYFGPGTRLTVT.

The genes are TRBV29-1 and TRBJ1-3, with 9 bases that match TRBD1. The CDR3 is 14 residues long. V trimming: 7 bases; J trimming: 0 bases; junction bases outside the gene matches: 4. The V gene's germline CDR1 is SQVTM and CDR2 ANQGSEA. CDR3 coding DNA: TGCAGCGCTCAACAGGGGGCCTCTGGAAACACCATATATTTT. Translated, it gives CSAQQGASGNTIYF.

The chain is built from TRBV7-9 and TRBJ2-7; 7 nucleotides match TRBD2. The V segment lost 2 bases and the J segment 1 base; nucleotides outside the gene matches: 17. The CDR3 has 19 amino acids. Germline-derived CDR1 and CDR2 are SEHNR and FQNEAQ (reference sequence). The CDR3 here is CASSLSDPPGEGLSYEQYF. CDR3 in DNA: TGTGCCAGCAGCTTATCCGACCCCCCCGGGGAGGGCCTGTCCTACGAGCAGTACTTC. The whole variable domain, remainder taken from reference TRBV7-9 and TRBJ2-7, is DTGVSQNPRHKITKRGQNVTFRCDPISEHNRLYWYRQTLGQGPEFLTYFQNEAQLEKSRLLSDRFSAERPKGSFSTLEIQRTEQGDSAMYLCASSLSDPPGEGLSYEQYFGPGTRLTVT.

The CDR3 spells CASTRAATSGANVLTF. In DNA, the CDR3 is TGTGCCAGCACTAGGGCGGCCACGTCTGGGGCCAACGTCCTGACTTTC. V is TRBV7-9 and J is TRBJ2-6; D is uncertain. The germline V gene encodes CDR1 SEHNR and CDR2 FQNEAQ (reference sequence). Trimming removed 7 bases from V and 1 base from J, with 14 bases in between. The CDR3 runs 16 residues.

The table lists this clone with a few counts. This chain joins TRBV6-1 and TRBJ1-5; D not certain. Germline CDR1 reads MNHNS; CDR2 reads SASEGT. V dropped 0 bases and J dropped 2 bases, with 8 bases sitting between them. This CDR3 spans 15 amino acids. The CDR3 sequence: CASSEAPLGNQPQHF. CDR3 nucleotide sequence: TGTGCCAGCAGTGAAGCCCCTCTTGGCAATCAGCCCCAGCATTTT.

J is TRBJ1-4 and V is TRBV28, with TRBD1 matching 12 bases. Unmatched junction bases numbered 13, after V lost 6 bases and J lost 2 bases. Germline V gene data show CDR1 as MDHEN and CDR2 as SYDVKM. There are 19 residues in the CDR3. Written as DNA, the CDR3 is TGTGCCAGCAGATCCTCTACCGGGACAGGGGGCCCTACTAATGAAAAACTGTTTTTT. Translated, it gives CASRSSTGTGGPTNEKLFF.

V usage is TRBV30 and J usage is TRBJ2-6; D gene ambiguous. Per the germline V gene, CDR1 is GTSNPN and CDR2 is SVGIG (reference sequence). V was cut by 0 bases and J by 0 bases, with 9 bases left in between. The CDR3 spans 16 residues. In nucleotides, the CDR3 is TGTGCCTGGAGTGTCACCGTCAGCTCTGGGGCCAACGTCCTGACTTTC. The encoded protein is CAWSVTVSSGANVLTF.

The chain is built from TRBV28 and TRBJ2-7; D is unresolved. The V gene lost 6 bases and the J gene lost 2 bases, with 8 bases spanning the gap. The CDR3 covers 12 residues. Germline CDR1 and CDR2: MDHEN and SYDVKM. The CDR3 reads CASSVIAYEQYF. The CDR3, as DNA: TGTGCCAGCAGCGTTATAGCCTACGAGCAGTACTTC.

DNA of the CDR3: TGTGCCAGCAGCCGTAACACAGGGAATACGCAGTATTTT. Translated: CASSRNTGNTQYF. The rearrangement links TRBV2 to TRBJ2-3, with D tentatively TRBD1 (6 bases). V was trimmed by 6 bases and J by 7 bases, leaving 14 bases between them. The CDR3 totals 13 residues. Looked up from germline, CDR1 is SNHLY and CDR2 is FYNNEI.

The CDR3 reads CASSLDGLAGIYEQYF. CDR3 DNA: TGTGCCAGCAGCTTAGATGGACTAGCGGGGATATACGAGCAGTACTTC. This rearrangement joins TRBV7-2 to TRBJ2-7, with TRBD2 matching 12 bases. Looked up from germline, CDR1 is SGHTA and CDR2 is FQGNSA. The trim removed 1 base at V and 4 bases at J, leaving 5 bases unmatched. CDR3 length: 16 amino acids.

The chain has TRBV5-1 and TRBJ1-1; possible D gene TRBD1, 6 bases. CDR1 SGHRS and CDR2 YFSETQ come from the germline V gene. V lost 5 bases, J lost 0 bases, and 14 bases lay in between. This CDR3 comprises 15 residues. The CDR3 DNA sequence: TGCGCCAGCAGTTGGCTGGGGGGCCTGAACACTGAAGCTTTCTTT. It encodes CASSWLGGLNTEAFF.

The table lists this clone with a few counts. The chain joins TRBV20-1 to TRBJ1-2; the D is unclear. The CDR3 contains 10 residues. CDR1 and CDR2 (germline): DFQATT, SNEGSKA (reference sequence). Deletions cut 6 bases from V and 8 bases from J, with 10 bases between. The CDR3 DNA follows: TGCAGTGCACCCCTCGGGGGCTACACCTTC. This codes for CSAPLGGYTF.

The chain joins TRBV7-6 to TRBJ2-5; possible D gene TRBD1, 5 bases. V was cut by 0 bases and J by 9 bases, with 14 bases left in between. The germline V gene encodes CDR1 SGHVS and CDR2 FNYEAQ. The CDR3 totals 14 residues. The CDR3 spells CASSLAEGARAQYF. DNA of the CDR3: TGTGCCAGCAGCTTAGCGGAAGGGGCCAGGGCCCAGTACTTC.

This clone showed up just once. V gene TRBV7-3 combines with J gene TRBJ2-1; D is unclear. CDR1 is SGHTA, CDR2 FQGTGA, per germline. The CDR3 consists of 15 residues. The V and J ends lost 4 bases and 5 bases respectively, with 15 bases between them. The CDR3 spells CASSSAPGPNNEQFF. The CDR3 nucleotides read TGTGCCAGCAGCTCGGCCCCAGGTCCGAACAATGAGCAGTTCTTC.

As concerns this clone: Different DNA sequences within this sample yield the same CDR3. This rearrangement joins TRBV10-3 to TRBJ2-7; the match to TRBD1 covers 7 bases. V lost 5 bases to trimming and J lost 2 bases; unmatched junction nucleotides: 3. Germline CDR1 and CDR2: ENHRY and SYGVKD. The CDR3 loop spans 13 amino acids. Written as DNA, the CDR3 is TGTGCCATCAGTAGTCAGGGGGCCTACGAGCAGTACTTC. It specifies CAISSQGAYEQYF.

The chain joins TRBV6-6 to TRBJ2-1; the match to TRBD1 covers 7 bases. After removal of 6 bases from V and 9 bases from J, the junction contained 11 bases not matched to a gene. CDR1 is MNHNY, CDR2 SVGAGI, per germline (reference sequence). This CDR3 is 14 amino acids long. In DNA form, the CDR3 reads TGTGCCAGCAGGGGGACAGCTTCTTTGGGTGAGCAGTTCTTC. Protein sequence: CASRGTASLGEQFF.

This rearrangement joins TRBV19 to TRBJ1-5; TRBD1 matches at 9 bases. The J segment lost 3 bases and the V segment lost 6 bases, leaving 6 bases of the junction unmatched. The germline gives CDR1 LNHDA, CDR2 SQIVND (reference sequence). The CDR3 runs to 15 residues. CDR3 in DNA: TGTGCCAGTAGCCCCGGGACAGGGATCAATCAGCCCCAGCATTTT. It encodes CASSPGTGINQPQHF. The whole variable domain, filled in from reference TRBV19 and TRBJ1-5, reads DGGITQSPKYLFRKEGQNVTLSCEQNLNHDAMYWYRQDPGQGLRLIYYSQIVNDFQKGDIAEGYSVSREKKESFPLTVTSAQKNPTAFYLCASSPGTGINQPQHFGDGTRLSIL.

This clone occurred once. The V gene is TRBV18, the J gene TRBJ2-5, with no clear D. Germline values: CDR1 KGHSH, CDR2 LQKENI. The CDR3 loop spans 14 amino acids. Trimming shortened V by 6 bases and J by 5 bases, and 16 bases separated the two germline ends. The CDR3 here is CASSPIGSAETQYF. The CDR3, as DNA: TGTGCCAGCTCCCCAATAGGGTCAGCGGAGACCCAGTACTTC.